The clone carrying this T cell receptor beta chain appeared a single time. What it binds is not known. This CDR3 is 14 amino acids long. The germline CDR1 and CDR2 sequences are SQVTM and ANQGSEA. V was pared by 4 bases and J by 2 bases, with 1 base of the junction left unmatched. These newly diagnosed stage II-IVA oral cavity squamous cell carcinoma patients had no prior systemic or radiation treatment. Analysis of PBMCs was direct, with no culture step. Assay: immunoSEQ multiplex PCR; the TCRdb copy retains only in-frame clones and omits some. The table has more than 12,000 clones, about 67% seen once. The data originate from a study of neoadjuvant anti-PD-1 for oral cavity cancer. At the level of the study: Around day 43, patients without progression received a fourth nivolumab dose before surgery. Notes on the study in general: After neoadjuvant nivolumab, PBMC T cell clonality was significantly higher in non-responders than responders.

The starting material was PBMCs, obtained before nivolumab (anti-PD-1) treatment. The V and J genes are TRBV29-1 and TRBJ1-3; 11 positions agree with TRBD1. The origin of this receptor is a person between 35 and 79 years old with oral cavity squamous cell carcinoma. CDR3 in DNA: TGCAGCGTTGGGGGACAGGGGGCTGGAAACACCATATATTTT. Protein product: CSVGGQGAGNTIYF.